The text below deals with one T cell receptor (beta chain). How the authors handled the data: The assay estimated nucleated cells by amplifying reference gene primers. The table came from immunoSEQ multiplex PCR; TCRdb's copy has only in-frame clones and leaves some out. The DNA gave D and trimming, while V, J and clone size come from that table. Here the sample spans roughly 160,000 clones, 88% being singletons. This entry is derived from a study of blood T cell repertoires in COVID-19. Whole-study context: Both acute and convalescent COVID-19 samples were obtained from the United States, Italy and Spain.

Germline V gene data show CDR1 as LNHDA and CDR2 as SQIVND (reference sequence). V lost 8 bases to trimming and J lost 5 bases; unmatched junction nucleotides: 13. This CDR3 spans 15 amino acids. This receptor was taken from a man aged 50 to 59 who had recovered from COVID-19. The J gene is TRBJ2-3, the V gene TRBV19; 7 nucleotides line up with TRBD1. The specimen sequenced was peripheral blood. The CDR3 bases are TGTGCCAGTGGACAGGTTCTGACAACGGTAGATACGCAGTATTTT. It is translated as CASGQVLTTVDTQYF.